This entry lists 32 T cell receptor beta chains sequenced from one sample in a study of T cell responses to AZD1222 COVID-19 vaccine. Assay: immunoSEQ multiplex PCR; the TCRdb copy retains only in-frame clones and omits some. The sample yields around 130,000 clones, about nine tenths seen once. The source was peripheral blood, collected on day 0 of AZD1222 vaccination. These receptors were taken from an adult in good health.

The V gene is TRBV4-1, the J gene TRBJ1-4; D is possibly TRBD1 (6 bases). There are 14 residues in the CDR3. V was pared by 8 bases and J by 8 bases, with 18 bases between. Germline CDR1 and CDR2: MGHRA and YSYEKL. The CDR3 here is CASRRGGGREKLFF. The CDR3 bases are TGCGCCAGCCGCCGAGGGGGAGGAAGGGAAAAACTGTTTTTT.

The chain couples TRBV7-9 to TRBJ2-7; 7 nucleotides match TRBD2. The CDR3 covers 16 residues. V lost 1 base to trimming and J lost 2 bases; unmatched junction nucleotides: 8. Germline CDR1 SEHNR, CDR2 FQNEAQ (reference sequence). The chain's CDR3 is CASSLVRGSLTYEQYF. CDR3 sequence (DNA): TGTGCCAGCAGCTTAGTGCGGGGGAGCCTAACCTACGAGCAGTACTTC. Full variable domain (remainder filled in from reference TRBV7-9 and TRBJ2-7): DTGVSQNPRHKITKRGQNVTFRCDPISEHNRLYWYRQTLGQGPEFLTYFQNEAQLEKSRLLSDRFSAERPKGSFSTLEIQRTEQGDSAMYLCASSLVRGSLTYEQYFGPGTRLTVT.

The chain employs TRBV30 and TRBJ1-3; D unclear. Germline CDR1 and CDR2: GTSNPN and SVGIG (reference sequence). The CDR3 contains 16 residues. V was shortened by 2 bases and J by 0 bases, with 14 bases between the two germline ends. Here the CDR3 reads CAWSPRAGNSGNTIYF. Here the CDR3 DNA reads TGTGCCTGGAGTCCTCGGGCAGGAAACTCTGGAAACACCATATATTTT.

The chain uses TRBV11-2 and TRBJ2-3; TRBD2 agrees at 10 bases. V was clipped by 2 bases and J by 6 bases; unmatched bases: 5. The CDR3 covers 15 residues. The germline CDR1 and CDR2 sequences are SGHAT and FQNNGV. The CDR3 nucleotides read TGTGCCAGCAGCTTAAAAGCGGGGGGGCTTGATACGCAGTATTTT. It encodes CASSLKAGGLDTQYF.

This clone came up a few times. The chain couples TRBV7-8 to TRBJ2-7, with TRBD1 matching over 10 bases. Germline trimming cut 5 bases from V and 6 bases from J; bases unmatched to any gene: 4. Germline CDR1 reads SGHVS; CDR2 reads FQNEAQ. CDR3 length: 13 residues. In nucleotides, the CDR3 is TGTGCCAGCAGCCCGGGACAGGGGACCGAGCAGTACTTC. Protein: CASSPGQGTEQYF.

The rearrangement uses TRBV7-9 and TRBJ2-6; D gene ambiguous. The CDR3 covers 13 residues. Trimming stripped 11 bases from V and 3 bases from J, with 11 bases between. The germline gives CDR1 SEHNR, CDR2 FQNEAQ (reference sequence). CDR3 coding DNA: TGTGCCCGGCGGTCGGATGGGGCCAACGTCCTGACTTTC. This sequence encodes CARRSDGANVLTF. Variable domain in full (rest from reference TRBV7-9 and TRBJ2-6): DTGVSQNPRHKITKRGQNVTFRCDPISEHNRLYWYRQTLGQGPEFLTYFQNEAQLEKSRLLSDRFSAERPKGSFSTLEIQRTEQGDSAMYLCARRSDGANVLTFGAGSRLTVL.

The chain is built from TRBV19 and TRBJ2-7, with 11 positions matching TRBD2. Looked up from germline, CDR1 is LNHDA and CDR2 is SQIVND (reference sequence). This CDR3 is built from 14 residues. J was trimmed by 2 bases and V by 6 bases; bases with no gene match: 3. CDR3 amino acids: CASSRLAGTYEQYF. The CDR3 nucleotides read TGTGCCAGTAGCAGACTAGCGGGGACCTACGAGCAGTACTTC. The complete variable domain, with remaining parts taken from reference TRBV19 and TRBJ2-7, reads DGGITQSPKYLFRKEGQNVTLSCEQNLNHDAMYWYRQDPGQGLRLIYYSQIVNDFQKGDIAEGYSVSREKKESFPLTVTSAQKNPTAFYLCASSRLAGTYEQYFGPGTRLTVT.

This chain uses TRBV30 with TRBJ1-6; D remains unclear. The CDR3 has 13 residues. Trimming shortened V by 1 base and J by 10 bases, and 11 bases separated the two germline ends. Germline loops: CDR1 GTSNPN, CDR2 SVGIG (reference sequence). The CDR3 DNA reads TGTGCCTGGAGTGACAGTAACCACTCACCCCTCCACTTT. Encoded protein: CAWSDSNHSPLHF.

This clone occurred a few times. The chain combines TRBV5-1 with TRBJ2-2, with D uncertain. Trimming pared 1 base from V and 5 bases from J, leaving 21 bases between. Germline CDR1 SGHRS, CDR2 YFSETQ. This CDR3 comprises 18 residues. The CDR3 bases are TGCGCCAGCAGCTTGACTCCCCCGGCCCAGTTAACGACCGGGGAGCTGTTTTTT. This codes for CASSLTPPAQLTTGELFF.

This clone was detected only once. The chain is built from TRBV3-1 (or the pseudogene TRBV3-2) and TRBJ1-1, with D unresolved. Per germline, CDR1 LGHDT and CDR2 YNNKEL (reference sequence). The CDR3 covers 12 residues. The V end lost 4 bases, the J end lost 2 bases, and 5 bases lay between the germline ends. CDR3 coding DNA: TGTGCCAGCAGCCCTCGAAACACTGAAGCTTTCTTT. Protein sequence: CASSPRNTEAFF.

The rearrangement links TRBV5-1 to TRBJ2-7; 8 positions agree with TRBD1. Germline assignment: CDR1 SGHRS and CDR2 YFSETQ. With V trimmed by 4 bases and J by 3 bases, 9 bases remained unmatched. The CDR3 extends over 15 amino acids. The CDR3 here is CASSRPQGADYEQYF. The CDR3 DNA sequence: TGCGCCAGCAGCCGACCCCAGGGGGCGGACTACGAGCAGTACTTC.

The chain recombines TRBV5-1 with TRBJ1-4; D gene unclear. CDR3 length equals 13 residues. Trimming removed 5 bases from V and 4 bases from J, with 9 bases in between. The germline gives CDR1 SGHRS, CDR2 YFSETQ. This CDR3 reads CASSGVGNEKLFF. DNA for the CDR3: TGCGCCAGCAGTGGCGTGGGTAATGAAAAACTGTTTTTT.

This clone has a single count. CDR3 bases: TGTGCCAGCAGCCTGATGGGGCTTAGCAATCAGCCCCAGCATTTT. Protein product: CASSLMGLSNQPQHF. This chain links TRBV2 with TRBJ1-5; D is possibly TRBD1 (5 bases). The CDR3 is made up of 15 amino acids. Trimming took off 6 bases at V and 0 bases at J, with 12 bases between the two ends. Germline CDR1 SNHLY, CDR2 FYNNEI.

This clone was detected a few times. The chain recombines TRBV27 with TRBJ2-2, with D hard to call. CDR3 length: 13 residues. Germline loops: CDR1 MNHEY, CDR2 SMNVEV (reference sequence). V lost 3 bases and J 3 bases, leaving 5 bases between the germline ends. CDR3 amino acids: CASSFGYTGELFF. CDR3 DNA sequence: TGTGCCAGCAGTTTCGGCTACACCGGGGAGCTGTTTTTT.

This clone was detected once. This sequence joins TRBV5-1 and TRBJ1-1; 7 positions match TRBD1. Germline lookup yields CDR1 SGHRS and CDR2 YFSETQ. CDR3 length equals 14 residues. V was pared by 3 bases and J by 2 bases, with 4 bases of the junction left unmatched. This CDR3 is CASSSRQGNTEAFF. The DNA for the CDR3 is TGCGCCAGCAGCTCTAGACAGGGAAACACTGAAGCTTTCTTT.

J is TRBJ1-4 and V is TRBV15; D is unresolved. Germline lookup yields CDR1 LNHNV and CDR2 YYDKDF (reference sequence). The CDR3 loop spans 15 amino acids. V lost 0 bases, J lost 5 bases, and 10 bases lay in between. The DNA for the CDR3 is TGTGCCACCAGCAGAGATGGGCAGAAAAATGAAAAACTGTTTTTT. This translates into CATSRDGQKNEKLFF.

The chain's CDR3 is CASNHRGRGEQYF. The CDR3 nucleotides are TGTGCCAGCAACCACAGGGGGCGCGGCGAGCAGTACTTC. V and J are TRBV27 and TRBJ2-7; 9 positions match TRBD1. The CDR3 sequence is 13 residues long. The germline V gene encodes CDR1 MNHEY and CDR2 SMNVEV (reference sequence). After removal of 7 bases from V and 6 bases from J, the junction contained 7 bases not matched to a gene.

The chain employs TRBV7-2 and TRBJ1-1; D may be TRBD1 (6 bases). The germline gives CDR1 SGHTA, CDR2 FQGNSA. Trimming shortened V by 5 bases and J by 4 bases, and 17 bases separated the two germline ends. This CDR3 is 15 amino acids long. CDR3 amino acids: CASSPGGGSGTEAFF. Here the CDR3 DNA reads TGTGCCAGCAGCCCGGGAGGGGGGTCGGGCACTGAAGCTTTCTTT.

The chain links TRBV5-1 to TRBJ2-7; possibly TRBD1 for D (5 bases). The V and J ends lost 0 bases and 7 bases respectively, with 17 bases between them. The CDR3 is 15 amino acids. The germline V gene has CDR1 SGHRS and CDR2 YFSETQ. CDR3 DNA: TGCGCCAGCAGCTTGGTTCAGGGTGCCGTTGCTGAGCAGTACTTC. Translating gives CASSLVQGAVAEQYF.

V usage is TRBV6-5 and J usage is TRBJ2-3; D is possibly TRBD1 (6 bases). The CDR3 contains 13 residues. Germline assignment: CDR1 MNHEY and CDR2 SVGAGI. The V gene lost 6 bases and the J gene lost 5 bases, with 12 bases spanning the gap. CDR3 bases: TGTGCCAGCAGCTCAGTAGGGGGAGATACGCAGTATTTT. Its protein product is CASSSVGGDTQYF.

This chain uses TRBV19 with TRBJ2-7; no firm D call. The V end lost 5 bases, the J end lost 2 bases, and 7 bases lay between the germline ends. The CDR3 has 12 amino acids. Germline CDR1 and CDR2: LNHDA and SQIVND (reference sequence). Written as DNA, the CDR3 is TGTGCCAGTAGTGCTGGGGCCTACGAGCAGTACTTC. Protein: CASSAGAYEQYF.

V gene TRBV20-1 combines with J gene TRBJ1-4; D not resolved. CDR1 DFQATT and CDR2 SNEGSKA come from the germline V gene (reference sequence). The CDR3 has 11 amino acids. V was pared by 3 bases and J by 8 bases, with 7 bases between. The CDR3 region is CSARGEEKLFF. CDR3 DNA sequence: TGCAGTGCTAGGGGCGAAGAAAAACTGTTTTTT.

The V gene is TRBV18, the J gene TRBJ1-1; D is undetermined. Germline V lookup: CDR1 KGHSH, CDR2 LQKENI. Between the trimmed V and J ends, which lost 6 bases and 0 bases, there was a span of 17 bases. This CDR3 spans 16 amino acids. CDR3: CASSRVAVGVNTEAFF. The CDR3, as DNA: TGTGCCAGCTCCCGGGTGGCGGTAGGAGTGAACACTGAAGCTTTCTTT.

V and J are TRBV6-5 and TRBJ1-1; 9 nucleotides line up with TRBD1. CDR1 and CDR2 (germline): MNHEY, SVGAGI. The J segment lost 5 bases and the V segment lost 2 bases, leaving 6 bases of the junction unmatched. The CDR3 totals 15 residues. Here the CDR3 reads CASSYRPGQGTEAFF. CDR3 nucleotide sequence: TGTGCCAGCAGTTACCGCCCGGGACAGGGAACTGAAGCTTTCTTT.

This sequence joins TRBV24-1 and TRBJ1-5; D ambiguous. V shed 4 bases and J shed 2 bases, with 8 bases lying between them. The CDR3 has 14 amino acids. CDR1 and CDR2 from the germline V gene are KGHDR and SFDVKD. The CDR3 loop is CATSDAPGNQPQHF. The CDR3 coding sequence is TGTGCCACCAGTGACGCCCCGGGCAATCAGCCCCAGCATTTT.

The CDR3 sequence is CAISTGGGEQYF. For the CDR3, the DNA is TGTGCCATCAGCACAGGGGGAGGGGAGCAGTACTTC. This chain joins TRBV10-3 and TRBJ2-7, with D possibly TRBD1 on 8 matching bases. Germline V CDR1 and CDR2: ENHRY, SYGVKD. Trimming took off 6 bases at V and 7 bases at J, with 13 bases between the two ends. The CDR3 runs to 12 residues.

V gene TRBV6-5 combines with J gene TRBJ1-2; 8 nucleotides agree with TRBD1. The J segment lost 5 bases and the V segment lost 6 bases, leaving 5 bases of the junction unmatched. The CDR3 totals 13 residues. Germline V gene data show CDR1 as MNHEY and CDR2 as SVGAGI. CDR3 sequence: CASRHRGDYGYTF. The CDR3, as DNA: TGTGCCAGCAGACACAGGGGGGATTATGGCTACACCTTC.

V is TRBV5-4 and J is TRBJ1-5; perhaps TRBD1 as D (5 bases). The CDR3 consists of 15 residues. Trimming cost V 4 bases and J 1 base, with 12 bases left between them. Germline CDR1 reads SGHNT; CDR2 reads YYREEE (reference sequence). CDR3 sequence reads: CASSQGLGSNQPQHF. The CDR3 nucleotides are TGTGCCAGCAGCCAGGGCCTCGGGAGCAATCAGCCCCAGCATTTT.

The chain is built from TRBV19 and TRBJ1-6; TRBD1 aligns across 9 bases. There are 15 residues in the CDR3. V trimming: 3 bases; J trimming: 8 bases; junction bases outside the gene matches: 5. Germline CDR1 is LNHDA and CDR2 is SQIVND (reference sequence). This chain's CDR3 is CASSMGQGGDSPLHF. CDR3 coding DNA: TGTGCCAGTAGTATGGGACAGGGTGGTGATTCACCCCTCCACTTT. The full variable domain, its missing parts supplied by reference TRBV19 and TRBJ1-6, is DGGITQSPKYLFRKEGQNVTLSCEQNLNHDAMYWYRQDPGQGLRLIYYSQIVNDFQKGDIAEGYSVSREKKESFPLTVTSAQKNPTAFYLCASSMGQGGDSPLHFGNGTRLTVT.

The gene calls are TRBV5-5 and TRBJ2-1; possibly TRBD1 for D (6 bases). The V and J ends lost 2 bases and 4 bases respectively, with 7 bases between them. The CDR3 covers 13 residues. Germline V gene lookup returns CDR1 SGHKS and CDR2 YYEKEE (reference sequence). The CDR3 nucleotides read TGTGCCAGCAGCTTAGGGGGTTACAATGAGCAGTTCTTC. Protein: CASSLGGYNEQFF. Using reference TRBV5-5 and TRBJ2-1 for the parts outside the CDR3, the full variable domain is DAGVTQSPTHLIKTRGQQVTLRCSPISGHKSVSWYQQVLGQGPQFIFQYYEKEERGRGNFPDRFSARQFPNYSSELNVNALLLGDSALYLCASSLGGYNEQFFGPGTRLTVL.

J is TRBJ2-3 and V is TRBV7-9; the D gene is possibly TRBD2 (5 bases). This CDR3 has 14 amino acids. Germline CDR1 reads SEHNR; CDR2 reads FQNEAQ (reference sequence). Trimming took 5 bases from V and 2 from J, leaving 11 bases between them. Here the CDR3 reads CASSPTAATDTQYF. The CDR3, as DNA: TGTGCCAGCAGCCCCACAGCGGCCACAGATACGCAGTATTTT.

This clone was detected only once. The chain is built from TRBV6-1 and TRBJ2-7, with 9 bases that match TRBD1. Germline V CDR1 and CDR2: MNHNS, SASEGT. J lost 3 bases, V lost 4 bases, and 13 bases had no gene match. This CDR3 is built from 17 residues. The CDR3 nucleotides are TGTGCCAGCAGTGCGCGAACCGGACAGGGGATATTCTACGAGCAGTACTTC. Its translation is CASSARTGQGIFYEQYF.